Sequencing of this T cell receptor (beta chain) was carried out in a study of blood T cell repertoires in COVID-19. Turning to the study itself: Spain, Italy and the United States supplied samples that represented acute and convalescent COVID-19. PBMCs, B-cell-depleted T cells, or T cells were the source of the cDNA or gDNA that made up the material.

The count of this clone is one. How the authors handled the data: From reference gene primer amplification, estimates of nucleated cell counts were derived. TCRdb's copy holds only in-frame clones and misses some; the assay was immunoSEQ multiplex PCR. D and trimming come from the DNA, and the V and J calls and clone size come from that table. The data contain 250,000 to 350,000 clones, approximately 90% of them singletons. Sequencing was done on a sample of peripheral blood. This clonotype was obtained from a woman aged 55-69 years with acute or convalescent COVID-19.

CDR3 protein: CASSFWTGLNTEAFF. As DNA, the CDR3 is TGTGCCAGCAGTTTCTGGACAGGACTGAACACTGAAGCTTTCTTT. This chain connects TRBV6-2 or TRBV6-3 to TRBJ1-1; 7 bases map to TRBD1. V gave up 4 bases and J gave up 0 bases; unmatched junction bases: 5. Germline CDR1 and CDR2: MNHEY and SVGEGT. This CDR3 has 15 residues.